Listed here are 3 T cell receptor beta chains from one sample, sequenced in a study of shared clonotypes between healthy human individuals. Profiling relied on immunoSEQ multiplex PCR, and the TCRdb table lists in-frame clones only, not all of them. The sample has millions of clones, 85% to 95% seen once. The source material was naive CD4+ T cells sorted from blood. Subset meaning: CD45RA+ positively selected. Every receptor here comes from a man aged 18 to 30 in good health.

The V call is TRBV6-6, the J call TRBJ2-5, with 10 bases fitting TRBD2. CDR3 length: 15 residues. V gave up 1 base and J gave up 3 bases; unmatched junction bases: 2. Germline lookup yields CDR1 MNHNY and CDR2 SVGAGI (reference sequence). CDR3 nucleotides: TGTGCCAGCAGTTACTTCCTAGCGGGAGAAGAGACCCAGTACTTC. Its protein is CASSYFLAGEETQYF.

The gene calls are TRBV6-5 and TRBJ1-1, with unresolved D. The CDR3 length is 15 residues. CDR1 MNHEY and CDR2 SVGAGI come from the germline V gene. V dropped 4 bases and J dropped 0 bases, with 12 bases sitting between them. The CDR3 loop is CASSSSRTLNTEAFF. For the CDR3, the DNA is TGTGCCAGCAGTTCCTCCCGTACATTGAACACTGAAGCTTTCTTT.

The V call is TRBV4-1, the J call TRBJ1-2; D might be TRBD1 (5 bases). Trimming removed 4 bases at V and 4 bases at J, with 16 bases between. The CDR3 runs to 15 residues. Germline-derived CDR1 and CDR2 are MGHRA and YSYEKL. Here the CDR3 DNA reads TGCGCCAGCAGCCTGCTGCCCGGGACGGTCTATGGCTACACCTTC. This encodes CASSLLPGTVYGYTF.